This T cell receptor (beta chain) derives from a study of blood T cell repertoires in COVID-19. Study-wide context: The cDNA or gDNA used as material had been derived from T cells, B-cell-depleted T cells, or PBMCs.

Generated by immunoSEQ multiplex PCR, the TCRdb table keeps only in-frame clones and is missing some. The sample records roughly 140,000 clones, 85% being singletons. CDR1 SGHRS and CDR2 YFSETQ come from the germline V gene. Trimming cost V 0 bases and J 7 bases, with 4 bases left between them. CDR3 size: 12 residues. Cohort allocation depended upon clinical history that participants reported. Recovered status in Cohort 3 required two negative PCRs, clearance, or symptom resolution. A note on this clone: Other DNA sequences in the sample encode the same CDR3.

The specimen sequenced was PBMCs or T cells enriched from blood (not recorded which). This TCR was sampled from a woman aged 40 to 50 who had recovered from COVID-19. The rearrangement joins TRBV5-1 to TRBJ2-2; the D is unclear. The CDR3 region has the DNA TGCGCCAGCAGCTTGGCCAGCGGGGAGCTGTTTTTT. Translated, it gives CASSLASGELFF.